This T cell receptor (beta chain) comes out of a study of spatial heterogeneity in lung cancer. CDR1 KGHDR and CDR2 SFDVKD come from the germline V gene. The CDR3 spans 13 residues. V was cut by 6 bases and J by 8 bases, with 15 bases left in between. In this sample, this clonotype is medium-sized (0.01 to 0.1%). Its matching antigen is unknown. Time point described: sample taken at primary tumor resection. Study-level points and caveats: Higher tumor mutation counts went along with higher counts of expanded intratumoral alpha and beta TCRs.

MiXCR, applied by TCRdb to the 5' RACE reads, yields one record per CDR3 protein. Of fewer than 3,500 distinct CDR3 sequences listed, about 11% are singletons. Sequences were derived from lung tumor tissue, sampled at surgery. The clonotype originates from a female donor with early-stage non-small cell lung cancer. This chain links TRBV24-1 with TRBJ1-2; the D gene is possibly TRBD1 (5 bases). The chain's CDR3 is CATSSFGAEGYTF. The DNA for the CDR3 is TGTGCCACCAGTTCCTTCGGGGCGGAAGGCTACACCTTC.